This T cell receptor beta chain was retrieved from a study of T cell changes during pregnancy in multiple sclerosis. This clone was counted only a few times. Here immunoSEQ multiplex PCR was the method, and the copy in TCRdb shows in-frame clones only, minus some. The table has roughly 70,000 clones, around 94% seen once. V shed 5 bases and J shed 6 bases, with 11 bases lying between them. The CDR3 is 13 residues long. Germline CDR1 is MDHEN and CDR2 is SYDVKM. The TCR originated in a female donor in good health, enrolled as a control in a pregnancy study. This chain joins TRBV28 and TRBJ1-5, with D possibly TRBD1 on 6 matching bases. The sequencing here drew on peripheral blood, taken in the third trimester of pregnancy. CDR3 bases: TGTGCCAGCAGTCTGACAGGACCTCAGCCCCAGCATTTT. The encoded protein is CASSLTGPQPQHF.